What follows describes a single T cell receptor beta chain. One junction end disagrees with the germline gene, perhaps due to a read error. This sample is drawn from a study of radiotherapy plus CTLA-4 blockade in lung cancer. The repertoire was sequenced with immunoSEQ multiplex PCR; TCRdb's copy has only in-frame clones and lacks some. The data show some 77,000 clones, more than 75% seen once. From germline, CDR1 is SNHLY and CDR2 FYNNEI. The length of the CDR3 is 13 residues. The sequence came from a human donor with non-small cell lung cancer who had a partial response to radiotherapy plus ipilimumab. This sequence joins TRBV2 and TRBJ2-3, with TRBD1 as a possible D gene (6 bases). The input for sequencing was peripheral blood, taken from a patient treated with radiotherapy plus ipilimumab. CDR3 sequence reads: CASRGRGTDTQYF. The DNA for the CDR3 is TGTGCCAGCAGGGGCAGGGGCACCGATACGCAGTATTTT.